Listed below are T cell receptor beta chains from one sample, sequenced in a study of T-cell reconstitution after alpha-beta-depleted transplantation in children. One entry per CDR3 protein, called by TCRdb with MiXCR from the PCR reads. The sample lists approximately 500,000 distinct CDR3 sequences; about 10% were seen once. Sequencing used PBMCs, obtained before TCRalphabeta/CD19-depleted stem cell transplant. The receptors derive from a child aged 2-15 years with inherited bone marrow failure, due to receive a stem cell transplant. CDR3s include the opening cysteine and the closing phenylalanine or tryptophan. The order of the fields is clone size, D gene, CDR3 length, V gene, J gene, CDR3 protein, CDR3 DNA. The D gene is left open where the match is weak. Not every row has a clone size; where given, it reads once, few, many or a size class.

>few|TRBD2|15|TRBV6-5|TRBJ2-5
CASSYDGRVEETQYF
TGTGCCAGCAGTTACGATGGGAGGGTTGAAGAGACCCAGTACTTC
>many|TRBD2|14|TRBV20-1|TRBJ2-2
CSVRLAGLTGELFF
TGCAGTGTTAGACTAGCGGGACTCACCGGGGAGCTGTTTTTT
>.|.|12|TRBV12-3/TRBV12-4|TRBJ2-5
CASSWFGETQYF
TGTGCCAGCAGCTGGTTCGGAGAGACCCAGTACTTC
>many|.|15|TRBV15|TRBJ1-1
CATSRIGRRNTEAFF
TGTGCCACCAGCAGGATTGGGCGAAGGAACACTGAAGCTTTCTTT
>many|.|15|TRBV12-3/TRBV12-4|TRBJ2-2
CASSLPRSYTGELFF
TGTGCCAGCAGTCTACCCAGGAGCTACACCGGGGAGCTGTTTTTT
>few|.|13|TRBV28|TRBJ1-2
CASSSGHTGGYTF
TGTGCCAGCAGTTCCGGACATACGGGAGGCTACACCTTC
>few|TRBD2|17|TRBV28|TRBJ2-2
CATPVREGVSNTGELFF
TGTGCCACCCCAGTGCGGGAGGGCGTCTCGAACACCGGGGAGCTGTTTTTT
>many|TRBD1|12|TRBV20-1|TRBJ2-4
CSARTGALDQDF
TGCAGTGCCCGGACAGGGGCCCTGGATCAGGACTTC
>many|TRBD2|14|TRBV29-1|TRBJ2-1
CSARELAGVNEQFF
TGCAGCGCTAGGGAGCTAGCGGGAGTCAATGAGCAGTTCTTC
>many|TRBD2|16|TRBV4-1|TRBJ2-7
CASSPSGRTRAYEQYF
TGCGCCAGCAGCCCTTCCGGAAGGACTAGAGCCTACGAGCAGTACTTC
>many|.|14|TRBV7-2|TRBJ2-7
CASSFLASGGEQYF
TGTGCCAGCAGCTTTTTAGCGTCGGGTGGCGAGCAGTACTTC
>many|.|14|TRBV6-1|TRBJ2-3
CASRVTGSTDTQYF
TGTGCCAGCAGAGTGACGGGGAGCACAGATACGCAGTATTTT
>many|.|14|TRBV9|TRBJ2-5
CASSQGGVQETQYF
TGTGCCAGCAGCCAGGGGGGAGTCCAAGAGACCCAGTACTTC
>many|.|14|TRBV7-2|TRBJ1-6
CASRIKATFAPLHF
TGTGCCAGCAGAATAAAGGCCACATTTGCACCCCTCCACTTT
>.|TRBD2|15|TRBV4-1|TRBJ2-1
CASSLVAGGGNEQFF
TGCGCCAGCAGCCTGGTAGCGGGAGGCGGCAATGAGCAGTTCTTC
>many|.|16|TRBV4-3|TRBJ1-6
CASSQGRATRGSPLHF
TGCGCCAGCAGCCAAGGTCGTGCCACAAGGGGCTCACCCCTCCACTTT
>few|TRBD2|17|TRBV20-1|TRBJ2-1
CSVLPGLAGDSYNEQFF
TGCAGTGTACTACCGGGACTAGCGGGAGATTCCTACAATGAGCAGTTCTTC
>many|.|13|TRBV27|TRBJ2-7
CASSWGNPHEQYF
TGTGCCAGCAGTTGGGGCAACCCCCACGAGCAGTACTTC
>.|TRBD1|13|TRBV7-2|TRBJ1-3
CASSRDSRNTIYF
TGTGCCAGCAGCCGGGACAGTCGAAACACCATATATTTT
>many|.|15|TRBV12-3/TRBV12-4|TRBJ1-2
CASSLRMGGGGGYTF
TGTGCCAGCAGTTTAAGGATGGGGGGCGGTGGTGGCTACACCTTC
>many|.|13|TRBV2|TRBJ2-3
CASSVDGTDTQYF
TGTGCCAGCAGTGTGGATGGCACAGATACGCAGTATTTT
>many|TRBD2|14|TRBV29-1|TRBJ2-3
CSVEAGDPTFAQYF
TGCAGCGTTGAGGCGGGGGACCCAACCTTCGCGCAGTATTTT
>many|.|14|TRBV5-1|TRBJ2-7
CASSTSVEGYEQYF
TGCGCCAGCAGCACCTCCGTGGAGGGGTACGAGCAGTACTTC
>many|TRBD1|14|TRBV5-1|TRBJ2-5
CASSSTGDQETQYF
TGCGCCAGCAGCTCGACAGGGGACCAAGAGACCCAGTACTTC
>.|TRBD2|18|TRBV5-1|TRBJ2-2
CASSSGGLAGGVTGELFF
TGCGCCAGCAGCTCAGGAGGACTAGCGGGAGGCGTCACCGGGGAGCTGTTTTTT
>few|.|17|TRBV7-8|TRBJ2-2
CASSRHQGSGNTGELFF
TGTGCCAGCAGCCGCCATCAAGGTAGCGGAAACACCGGGGAGCTGTTTTTT
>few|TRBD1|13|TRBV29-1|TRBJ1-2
CSVGGTGNYGYTF
TGCAGCGTTGGGGGGACAGGGAACTATGGCTACACCTTC
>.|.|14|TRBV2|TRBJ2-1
CASSEVWVRHEQFF
TGTGCCAGCAGTGAAGTTTGGGTGCGGCATGAGCAGTTCTTC
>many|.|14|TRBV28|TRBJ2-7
CASSLGRPAHEQYF
TGTGCCAGCAGTTTAGGGCGTCCGGCCCACGAGCAGTACTTC
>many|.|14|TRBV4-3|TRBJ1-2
CASSQIPRDDGYTF
TGCGCCAGCAGCCAAATTCCCAGGGATGATGGCTACACCTTC
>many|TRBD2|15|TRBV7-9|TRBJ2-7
CASSFRTSGTDEQYF
TGTGCCAGCAGCTTCCGGACTAGCGGAACCGACGAGCAGTACTTC
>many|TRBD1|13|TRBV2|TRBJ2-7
CASSWTGGNEQYF
TGTGCCAGCAGTTGGACAGGGGGCAACGAGCAGTACTTC
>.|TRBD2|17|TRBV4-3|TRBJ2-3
CASSQEVGTSGSPTQYF
TGCGCCAGCAGCCAAGAGGTCGGGACTAGCGGGAGTCCTACGCAGTATTTT
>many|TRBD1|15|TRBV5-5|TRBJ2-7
CASSWGQGAFYEQYF
TGTGCCAGCAGCTGGGGACAGGGGGCATTTTACGAGCAGTACTTC
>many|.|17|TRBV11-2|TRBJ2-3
CASSLLGLSVGTDTQYF
TGTGCCAGCAGCTTACTGGGACTGTCAGTGGGCACAGATACGCAGTATTTT
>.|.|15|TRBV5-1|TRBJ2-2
CASSRVGPYTGELFF
TGCGCCAGCAGCCGGGTGGGGCCTTACACCGGGGAGCTGTTTTTT
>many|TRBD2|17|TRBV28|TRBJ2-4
CASSLPFLAGAKNIQYF
TGTGCCAGCAGTCTCCCCTTTCTAGCGGGAGCCAAAAACATTCAGTACTTC
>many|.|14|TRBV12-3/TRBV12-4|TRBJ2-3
CASTPGDWPDTQYF
TGTGCCAGCACCCCAGGGGACTGGCCAGATACGCAGTATTTT
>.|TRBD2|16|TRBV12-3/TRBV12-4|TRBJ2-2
CASSPRLAGVPGELFF
TGTGCCAGCAGCCCAAGACTAGCGGGAGTCCCCGGGGAGCTGTTTTTT
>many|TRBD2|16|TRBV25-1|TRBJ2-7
CASSDPLSGRLHEQYF
TGTGCCAGCAGTGATCCCCTGAGCGGGAGACTCCACGAGCAGTACTTC